These 27 T cell receptor beta chains were all obtained from the same sample, sequenced in a study of blood T cell repertoires in COVID-19 (dated by TCRdb to 2018 to 2021). The library was prepared using the immunoSEQ multiplex PCR assay. TCRdb re-hosts the immuneACCESS table, in-frame sequences only. Its copies lack some clones; in the studies checked, an unresolved V gene accounts for under half of them, and the cause for the rest is not known. For this sample the table gives about 130,000 clones, of which about 70% were detected only once. The top ten constitute approximately 2% of the sample. Source material: peripheral blood. The receptor set was obtained from a woman in her 70s with acute or convalescent COVID-19.

The chain couples TRBV18 to TRBJ1-2, with 8 bases that match TRBD1. In germline, CDR1 is KGHSH, CDR2 LQKENI. The CDR3 is 18 amino acids. Germline trimming cut 2 bases from V and 4 bases from J; bases unmatched to any gene: 15. The CDR3 loop reads CASSPIRGSRDRSYGYTF. Here the CDR3 DNA reads TGTGCCAGCTCACCAATTAGGGGATCACGGGACAGGTCCTATGGCTACACCTTC.

V is TRBV5-1 and J is TRBJ1-3; 8 nucleotides agree with TRBD1. CDR3 size: 16 residues. The germline V gene encodes CDR1 SGHRS and CDR2 YFSETQ. V shed 2 bases and J 2 bases; nucleotides not matched to a gene: 6. CDR3 coding DNA: TGCGCCAGCAGCTTTATCGGGACAGGTCCTGGAAACACCATATATTTT. Translated, it gives CASSFIGTGPGNTIYF.

This rearrangement joins TRBV6-4 to TRBJ1-2; the D gene is possibly TRBD1 (5 bases). Germline V gene sequence: CDR1 MRHNA, CDR2 SNTAGT. V was shortened by 9 bases and J by 4 bases, with 21 bases between the two germline ends. The CDR3 has 15 residues. The CDR3 bases are TGTGCCAGAAGACCAGGGAAGGAATGCGGCTATGGCTACACCTTC. It yields the protein CARRPGKECGYGYTF.

CDR3: CASSLNNNEQFF. The CDR3 bases are TGTGCCAGCAGCCTAAATAACAATGAGCAGTTCTTC. The chain is built from TRBV7-9 and TRBJ2-1, with D hard to call. The germline V gene has CDR1 SEHNR and CDR2 FQNEAQ (reference sequence). The V gene lost 5 bases and the J gene lost 5 bases, with 7 bases spanning the gap. The CDR3 runs to 12 residues.

This clone was detected only a few times. V usage is TRBV21-1 and J usage is TRBJ1-6; TRBD1 is the table's D call, not checked against the DNA. TRBV21-1 is deemed a pseudogene. This CDR3 has 16 amino acids. CDR3 DNA sequence: TGTGCCAGCAGCGAATCCCGGGACAGGGGTAATTCACCCCTCCACTTT. It specifies CASSESRDRGNSPLHF.

The V gene is TRBV27, the J gene TRBJ1-1; D unclear. This CDR3 comprises 18 residues. Trimming shortened V by 3 bases and J by 1 base, and 21 bases separated the two germline ends. The germline V gene has CDR1 MNHEY and CDR2 SMNVEV (reference sequence). The CDR3: CASSLRRERILGNTEAFF. Here the CDR3 DNA reads TGTGCCAGCAGTTTGAGGCGTGAGCGTATCCTTGGGAACACTGAAGCTTTCTTT.

V is TRBV6-6 and J is TRBJ1-5; 9 bases agree with TRBD1. V lost 2 bases to trimming and J lost 5 bases; unmatched junction nucleotides: 7. CDR3 length: 16 residues. The germline CDR1 and CDR2 sequences are MNHNY and SVGAGI (reference sequence). CDR3 residues: CASSYIPDRGDQPQHF. The CDR3 DNA follows: TGTGCCAGCAGTTACATTCCGGACAGGGGAGATCAGCCCCAGCATTTT.

V and J are TRBV12-3 or TRBV12-4 and TRBJ2-7; 8 nucleotides match TRBD1. V was pared by 4 bases and J by 5 bases, with 4 bases of the junction left unmatched. CDR3 length: 13 residues. CDR3 sequence (DNA): TGTGCCAGCAGTTCTGACAGGGGCAACGAGCAGTACTTC. It yields the protein CASSSDRGNEQYF.

The CDR3 loop is CASSLKAVPNNEQFF. The CDR3 DNA is TGTGCCAGCAGCTTGAAAGCTGTACCCAACAATGAGCAGTTCTTC. The rearrangement joins TRBV5-5 to TRBJ2-1; D unclear. Trimming took 1 base from V and 5 from J, leaving 13 bases between them. The CDR3 consists of 15 residues. CDR1 is SGHKS, CDR2 YYEKEE, per germline (reference sequence).

This rearrangement joins TRBV3-1 (or the pseudogene TRBV3-2) to TRBJ2-3; 11 positions agree with TRBD2. The CDR3 extends over 16 amino acids. Trimming took 7 bases from V and 6 from J; bases not matched to a gene: 12. The germline V gene encodes CDR1 LGHDT and CDR2 YNNKEL (reference sequence). The CDR3 DNA follows: TGTGCCAGCACCCAGGTAGCGGGAGGGCCTGTCGATACGCAGTATTTT. Residues: CASTQVAGGPVDTQYF.

The CDR3 nucleotides read TGTGCCAGCGGTGAGATTTGGGAGACCCAGTACTTC. Protein: CASGEIWETQYF. The rearrangement joins TRBV5-8 to TRBJ2-5, with D unclear. Per germline, CDR1 SGHTS and CDR2 YDEGEE. The CDR3 runs 12 residues. Trimming stripped 7 bases from V and 5 bases from J, with 12 bases between.

This clone has a handful of counts. V and J are TRBV3-1 (or the pseudogene TRBV3-2) and TRBJ2-7; tentatively, D is TRBD2 (7 bases). In germline, CDR1 is LGHDT, CDR2 YNNKEL (reference sequence). Deletions cut 4 bases from V and 12 bases from J, with 16 bases between. The CDR3 loop spans 12 amino acids. CDR3 coding DNA: TGTGCCAGCAGCCGGGGGGGCGGCTGGCGGTACTTC. It translates to CASSRGGGWRYF.

In regard to this clone: Additional DNA sequences in this sample encode the identical CDR3. The rearrangement joins TRBV5-1 to TRBJ2-2, with a weak D call TRBD1 (6 bases). This CDR3 is built from 14 residues. The germline gives CDR1 SGHRS, CDR2 YFSETQ. The V end was cut by 4 bases, the J end by 1 base, with 8 bases between. For the CDR3, the DNA is TGCGCCAGCAGCCCGACAGGGAACACCGGGGAGCTGTTTTTT. The encoded protein is CASSPTGNTGELFF.

The J gene is TRBJ1-5, the V gene TRBV30, with a tentative D call TRBD1 (5 bases). The CDR3 loop spans 13 amino acids. Germline assignment: CDR1 GTSNPN and CDR2 SVGIG (reference sequence). Trimming shortened V by 0 bases and J by 6 bases, and 9 bases separated the two germline ends. CDR3 DNA: TGTGCCTGGAGTGTAAACAGGCCTCAGCCCCAGCATTTT. Its protein is CAWSVNRPQPQHF.

The rearrangement uses TRBV3-1 (or the pseudogene TRBV3-2) and TRBJ2-1; 8 positions match TRBD2. CDR1 and CDR2 from the germline V gene are LGHDT and YNNKEL (reference sequence). J gave up 3 bases and V 4 bases, and 5 bases lay outside the gene matches. The CDR3 extends over 15 amino acids. The CDR3 here is CASSRQRGGYNEQFF. The CDR3 DNA reads as TGTGCCAGCAGCCGCCAACGGGGGGGCTACAATGAGCAGTTCTTC.

This chain links TRBV11-2 with TRBJ1-2; the match to TRBD1 covers 9 bases. Germline CDR1 and CDR2: SGHAT and FQNNGV. The CDR3 consists of 15 residues. The V gene end was trimmed by 5 bases and the J gene end by 4 bases; junction bases not matched to a gene: 8. The CDR3 sequence: CASSPPGQGGYGYTF. The CDR3 DNA follows: TGTGCCAGCAGCCCTCCGGGACAGGGTGGCTATGGCTACACCTTC.

Note on this clone: Possible read error: a much larger clone is one base away. This sequence joins TRBV12-3 or TRBV12-4 and TRBJ1-3, with D hard to call. CDR3 length: 13 residues. Trimming took 5 bases from V and 0 from J, leaving 5 bases between them. In DNA form, the CDR3 reads TGTGCCAGCAGTACAGACTCTGGAAACACCATATATTTT. This codes for CASSTDSGNTIYF.

The chain combines TRBV6-4 with TRBJ1-6; 7 bases map to TRBD1. The CDR3 runs to 15 residues. V gave up 6 bases and J gave up 7 bases; unmatched junction bases: 9. The germline V gene has CDR1 MRHNA and CDR2 SNTAGT. CDR3 sequence: CASSENRGGNSPLHF. The CDR3 bases are TGTGCCAGCAGCGAAAACAGGGGCGGGAATTCACCCCTCCACTTT.

The rearrangement links TRBV13 to TRBJ2-7; D might be TRBD2 (6 bases). The germline V gene has CDR1 PRHDT and CDR2 FYEKMQ (reference sequence). The CDR3 consists of 14 residues. V dropped 5 bases and J dropped 3 bases, with 14 bases sitting between them. The CDR3 DNA follows: TGTGCCAGCAGCCCCCGCATAGCGGTCTACGAGCAGTACTTC. It is translated as CASSPRIAVYEQYF.

Here the CDR3 reads CASSPRTGDAHGYTF. DNA of the CDR3: TGCGCCAGCAGCCCTAGGACAGGGGACGCACATGGCTACACCTTC. This rearrangement joins TRBV5-1 to TRBJ1-2; 9 bases are a match to TRBD1. The CDR3 spans 15 residues. V lost 4 bases, J lost 6 bases, and 10 bases stayed unmatched. CDR1 and CDR2 from the germline V gene are SGHRS and YFSETQ.

This clone has a single count. This rearrangement joins TRBV9 to TRBJ2-1; 9 positions agree with TRBD1. V dropped 4 bases and J dropped 7; count of bases not matched to a gene: 6. The CDR3 length is 14 residues. Germline-derived CDR1 and CDR2 are SGDLS and YYNGEE. The CDR3 DNA reads as TGTGCCAGCAGCCCCAGGGACAGGGATAATGAGCAGTTCTTC. Its protein product is CASSPRDRDNEQFF.

This clone was picked up one time. The chain employs TRBV9 and TRBJ2-5, with D possibly matching TRBD1 (6 bases). The CDR3 has 18 amino acids. Trimming removed 0 bases at V and 5 bases at J, with 23 bases between. The germline gives CDR1 SGDLS, CDR2 YYNGEE. The CDR3 DNA reads TGTGCCAGCAGCGTAGGGGGTTTGGGGGCAGGGTTTCAGGAGACCCAGTACTTC. Amino acid sequence: CASSVGGLGAGFQETQYF.

The chain recombines TRBV5-1 with TRBJ1-4; D uncertain. Germline loops: CDR1 SGHRS, CDR2 YFSETQ. This CDR3 is 15 amino acids long. V dropped 4 bases and J dropped 5 bases, with 15 bases sitting between them. The CDR3 DNA follows: TGCGCCAGCAGCCGAGCGACTCTTGGGAATGAAAAACTGTTTTTT. Translating it yields CASSRATLGNEKLFF.

The chain couples TRBV11-3 to TRBJ2-1, with 7 bases that match TRBD2. The CDR3 contains 15 residues. Germline CDR1 SGHNT, CDR2 YENEEA. V was pared by 5 bases and J by 7 bases, with 11 bases of the junction left unmatched. Here the CDR3 reads CASSPGRLGSNEQFF. The DNA of the CDR3 is TGTGCCAGCAGCCCCGGGAGGTTGGGGTCGAATGAGCAGTTCTTC.

This clone was seen only once. This sequence joins TRBV6-5 and TRBJ1-2; TRBD1 aligns across 8 bases. CDR3 length equals 14 residues. J lost 4 bases, V lost 6 bases, and 7 bases had no gene match. Germline-derived CDR1 and CDR2 are MNHEY and SVGAGI. Here the CDR3 DNA reads TGTGCCAGCAGCCACGGACAGGGAGGCTATGGCTACACCTTC. Translated, it gives CASSHGQGGYGYTF.

V and J are TRBV19 and TRBJ2-3, with TRBD2 identical over 8 bases. Trimming removed 3 bases from V and 6 bases from J; junction bases left unmatched: 11. Germline CDR1 LNHDA, CDR2 SQIVND (reference sequence). The CDR3 runs to 16 residues. CDR3 DNA sequence: TGTGCCAGTAGTATGAAGCGGGGGACTAAACGTGATACGCAGTATTTT. It is translated as CASSMKRGTKRDTQYF.

The chain is built from TRBV27 and TRBJ2-5; D remains unclear. V shed 3 bases and J shed 4 bases, with 12 bases lying between them. The CDR3 extends over 14 amino acids. In germline, CDR1 is MNHEY, CDR2 SMNVEV (reference sequence). CDR3: CASSFRPGRETQYF. The CDR3 DNA follows: TGTGCCAGCAGTTTCCGACCGGGTCGAGAGACCCAGTACTTC.